The 13 T cell receptor beta chains listed next were all sequenced from one sample in a study of blood T cells in healthy people across ages. A sample-barcoded 5' primer and a J-beta primer mix were used in a second PCR of about 7 to 12 cycles. One entry per CDR3 protein results from TCRdb running MiXCR on the 5' RACE reads. The data show more than 800,000 distinct CDR3 sequences, with under 45% seen just once and 18% held by the top ten. Sequenced: blood. The receptors come from a woman in her sixties or seventies in good health.

The chain carries TRBV3-1 and TRBJ2-1, with a tentative D call TRBD1 (5 bases). V dropped 8 bases and J dropped 6 bases, with 17 bases sitting between them. Germline V gene lookup returns CDR1 LGHDT and CDR2 YNNKEL (reference sequence). This CDR3 is built from 14 residues. The CDR3 sequence is CASASRDRGNEQFF. CDR3 DNA sequence: TGTGCCAGCGCCTCGCGAGATAGGGGCAATGAGCAGTTCTTC.

This clonotype occurred a few times. The chain uses TRBV19 and TRBJ2-1; the D gene could be TRBD1 or TRBD2 (7 bases each). The germline gives CDR1 LNHDA, CDR2 SQIVND (reference sequence). V lost 4 bases and J lost 9, with 13 bases in between. The CDR3 is 13 residues long. Here the CDR3 reads CASSTQGGSEQFF. Written as DNA, the CDR3 is TGTGCCAGTAGTACGCAGGGGGGGAGTGAGCAGTTCTTC.

This clonotype came up a few times. This sequence joins TRBV5-6 and TRBJ1-2, with TRBD1 identical over 9 bases. J was trimmed by 6 bases and V by 5 bases; bases with no gene match: 8. This CDR3 region has 14 residues. Germline V lookup: CDR1 SGHDT, CDR2 YYEEEE. CDR3 sequence reads: CASRGTGRLDGYTF. The CDR3 DNA sequence: TGTGCCAGCAGGGGGACAGGGAGGCTCGATGGCTACACCTTC. The entire variable domain, with the rest obtained from reference TRBV5-6 and TRBJ1-2, is as follows: DAGVTQSPTHLIKTRGQQVTLRCSPKSGHDTVSWYQQALGQGPQFIFQYYEEEERQRGNFPDRFSGHQFPNYSSELNVNALLLGDSALYLCASRGTGRLDGYTFGSGTRLTVV.

The gene calls are TRBV27 and TRBJ1-2, with D possibly matching TRBD1 (5 bases). The germline V gene has CDR1 MNHEY and CDR2 SMNVEV (reference sequence). The CDR3 has 15 amino acids. V shed 3 bases and J shed 6 bases, with 17 bases lying between them. Here the CDR3 reads CASSFYGALTNGYTF. CDR3 DNA: TGTGCCAGCAGTTTTTATGGGGCCCTAACTAATGGCTACACCTTC.

The rearrangement links TRBV29-1 to TRBJ2-5; D call uncertain. CDR3 length equals 13 residues. V was trimmed by 3 bases and J by 1 base, leaving 9 bases between them. Germline values: CDR1 SQVTM, CDR2 ANQGSEA. In DNA, the CDR3 is TGCAGCGTTGAGGCGTGGGCCCAAGAGACCCAGTACTTC. It translates to CSVEAWAQETQYF.

This clonotype appeared a few times. The rearrangement joins TRBV9 to TRBJ2-1; 7 bases line up with TRBD2. V gave up 0 bases and J gave up 6 bases; unmatched junction bases: 6. The CDR3 contains 15 residues. Germline values: CDR1 SGDLS, CDR2 YYNGEE. The CDR3 DNA is TGTGCCAGCAGCGTAGATGGCGCTAGCGGCAATGAGCAGTTCTTC. This sequence encodes CASSVDGASGNEQFF.

On this clonotype: Mismatch with germline at one junction end may stem from a read error. CDR3 amino acids: CASSQSPSSHNEQFF. The CDR3 nucleotides read TGTGCCAGCAGCCAAAGCCCGTCCTCCCACAATGAGCAGTTCTTC. V usage is TRBV3-1 and J usage is TRBJ2-1, with D uncertain. The germline CDR1 and CDR2 sequences are LGHDT and YNNKEL (reference sequence). The CDR3 loop spans 15 amino acids.

This chain links TRBV10-3 with TRBJ1-1; tentative D call: TRBD1 (6 bases). The CDR3 is 17 residues long. Trimming left V 0 bases short and J 5 bases short, with 19 bases between. Germline V gene sequence: CDR1 ENHRY, CDR2 SYGVKD. The CDR3 region is CAISESTTVRGGTEAFF. DNA of the CDR3: TGTGCCATCAGTGAGTCGACGACAGTAAGAGGGGGGACTGAAGCTTTCTTT.

J is TRBJ1-2 and V is TRBV20-1; no definite D call. Between the trimmed V and J ends, which lost 0 bases and 5 bases, there was a span of 16 bases. The CDR3 has 15 amino acids. The germline gives CDR1 DFQATT, CDR2 SNEGSKA (reference sequence). CDR3 amino acids: CSARDRTELKYGYTF. In DNA, the CDR3 is TGCAGTGCTAGAGATCGAACCGAACTAAAGTATGGCTACACCTTC.

This clonotype was counted between two and nine times. The chain couples TRBV29-1 to TRBJ2-7, with 7 bases fitting TRBD1. The trim removed 6 bases at V and 3 bases at J, leaving 8 bases unmatched. CDR1 and CDR2 from the germline V gene are SQVTM and ANQGSEA. The CDR3 runs to 13 residues. The CDR3 loop is CSVTRGDSYEQYF. In DNA, the CDR3 is TGCAGCGTGACCCGAGGGGACAGCTACGAGCAGTACTTC.

Only a few counts were recorded for this clonotype. V and J are TRBV2 and TRBJ2-5; TRBD2 agrees at 7 bases. The J segment lost 0 bases and the V segment lost 3 bases, leaving 7 bases of the junction unmatched. The CDR3 contains 16 residues. Germline CDR1 and CDR2: SNHLY and FYNNEI. The chain's CDR3 is CASSDSAGGYQETQYF. The CDR3 region has the DNA TGTGCCAGCAGTGATTCAGCCGGGGGGTACCAAGAGACCCAGTACTTC.

This clonotype was counted a single time. J is TRBJ2-7 and V is TRBV11-1; unclear D gene. V was trimmed by 7 bases and J by 2 bases, leaving 9 bases between them. The CDR3 is made up of 12 amino acids. Germline CDR1 and CDR2: SGHAT and FQDESV (reference sequence). CDR3 amino acids: CASNFTTYEQYF. Here the CDR3 DNA reads TGTGCCAGCAACTTCACCACCTACGAGCAGTACTTC.

This clonotype has at least ten counts. The J gene is TRBJ2-5, the V gene TRBV9; the D call may be TRBD1 or TRBD2 (5 bases each). The CDR3 runs to 12 residues. V was cut by 5 bases and J by 0 bases, with 5 bases left in between. The germline V gene has CDR1 SGDLS and CDR2 YYNGEE. CDR3: CASRGDQETQYF. In DNA, the CDR3 is TGTGCCAGCAGGGGGGACCAAGAGACCCAGTACTTC.